This TCR beta chain was sequenced during a study of CD8+ T cells in alopecia areata. cDNA reverse transcribed from extracted RNA served as the sequencing template. The table came from immunoSEQ multiplex PCR; TCRdb's copy has only in-frame clones and leaves some out. The data show about 250,000 clones, about 60% seen once. Study-wide results and limits: Scalp and blood samples kept many expanded lesional clones throughout tofacitinib. Affected lesional scalp, above all in alopecia totalis/universalis, was more clonal than normal scalp.

The CDR3 sequence is 14 residues long. Deletions cut 6 bases from V and 5 bases from J, with 16 bases between. Germline V gene data show CDR1 as ENHRY and CDR2 as SYGVKD. As for treatment: oral pan-JAK inhibitor, 5-10 mg twice daily. This clone has only a few counts. Its antigen is undetermined. The clonotype originates from a human donor with alopecia areata. The chain couples TRBV10-3 to TRBJ1-1; D is perhaps TRBD1 (6 bases). The specimen comprised CD4+ T cells sorted from blood, sampled at approximately week 51, from a patient treated with tofacitinib. CDR3 coding DNA: TGTGCCATCAGCGACTCAGGGGATAGAACTGAAGCTTTCTTT. Its translation: CAISDSGDRTEAFF.